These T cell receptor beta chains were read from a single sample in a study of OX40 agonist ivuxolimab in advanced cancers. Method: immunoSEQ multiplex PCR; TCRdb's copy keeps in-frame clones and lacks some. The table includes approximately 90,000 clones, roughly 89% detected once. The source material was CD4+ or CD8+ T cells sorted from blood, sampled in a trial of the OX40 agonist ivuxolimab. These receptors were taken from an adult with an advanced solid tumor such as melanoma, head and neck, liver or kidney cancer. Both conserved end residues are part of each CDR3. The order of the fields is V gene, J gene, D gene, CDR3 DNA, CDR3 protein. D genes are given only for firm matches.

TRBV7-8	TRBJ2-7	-	TGTGCCAGCAGCTTTTTAGGGGGGGAGGGCTCCTACGAGCAGTACTTC	CASSFLGGEGSYEQYF
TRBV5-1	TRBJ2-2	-	TGCGCCAGCAGCTTGGGTAGTATCGGGGAGCTGTTTTTT	CASSLGSIGELFF
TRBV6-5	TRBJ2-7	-	TGTGCCAGCAGTCCGGACCCCGGGCACTCCTACGAGCAGTACTTC	CASSPDPGHSYEQYF
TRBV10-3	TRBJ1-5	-	TGTGCCATCAGTGAGGGCAGCTATAGCAATCAGCCCCAGCATTTT	CAISEGSYSNQPQHF
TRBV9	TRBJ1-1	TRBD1	TGTGCCAGCAGCGTAGTATTAGGACAGGCGAACACTGAAGCTTTCTTT	CASSVVLGQANTEAFF
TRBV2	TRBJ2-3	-	TGTGCCACCTTGGATGGGCGGGCAGATCAGGATACGCAGTATTTT	CATLDGRADQDTQYF
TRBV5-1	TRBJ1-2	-	TGCGCCAGCAGCTTGGACAGGGACGGCTACACCTTC	CASSLDRDGYTF
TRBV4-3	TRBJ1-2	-	TGCGCCAGCAGCCAAATCGTAAACTATGGCTACACCTTC	CASSQIVNYGYTF
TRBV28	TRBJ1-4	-	TGTGCCAGCAGGTTCTACAGGGCAACTAATGAAAAACTGTTTTTT	CASRFYRATNEKLFF
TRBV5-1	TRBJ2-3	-	TGCGCCAGCAGCTCATCTAGGGGTGGGACAGATACGCAGTATTTT	CASSSSRGGTDTQYF
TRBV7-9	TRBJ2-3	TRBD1	TGTGCCAGCAGCTTAGTTCAGGGAGGGACAGGGAGCACAGATACGCAGTATTTT	CASSLVQGGTGSTDTQYF